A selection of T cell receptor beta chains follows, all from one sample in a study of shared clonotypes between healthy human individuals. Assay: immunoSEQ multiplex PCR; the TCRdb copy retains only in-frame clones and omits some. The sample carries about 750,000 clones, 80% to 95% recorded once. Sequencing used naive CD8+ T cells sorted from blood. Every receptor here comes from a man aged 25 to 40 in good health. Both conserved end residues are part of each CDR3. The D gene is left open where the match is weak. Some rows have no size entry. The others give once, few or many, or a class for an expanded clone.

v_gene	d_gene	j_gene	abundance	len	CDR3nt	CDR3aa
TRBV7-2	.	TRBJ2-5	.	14	TGTGCCAGCAGCTTAGTAGCGGCCGAAGAGACCCAGTACTTC	CASSLVAAEETQYF
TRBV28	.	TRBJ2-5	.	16	TGTGCCAGCAGAGATGGCCGTGGACCTAGGCAAGAGACCCAGTACTTC	CASRDGRGPRQETQYF
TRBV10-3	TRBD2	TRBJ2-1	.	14	TGTGCCACCACGAGCGGGAGCTCCTACAATGAGCAGTTCTTC	CATTSGSSYNEQFF
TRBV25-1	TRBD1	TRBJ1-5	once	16	TGTGCCAGCAGTGACTCGACAGGGGGATACAATCAGCCCCAGCATTTT	CASSDSTGGYNQPQHF
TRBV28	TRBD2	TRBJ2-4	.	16	TGTGCCAGCAGTTCGGCTAGCGGAGGGTTTGTAAACATTCAGTACTTC	CASSSASGGFVNIQYF
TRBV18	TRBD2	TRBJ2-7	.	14	TGTGCCAGCTCACCTAGCGGGAGGGTACGCGAGCAGTACTTC	CASSPSGRVREQYF
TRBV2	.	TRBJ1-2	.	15	TGTGCCAGCAGCGCCGAGGCCAGACTAAACTATGGCTACACCTTC	CASSAEARLNYGYTF
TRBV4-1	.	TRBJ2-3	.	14	TGCGCCAGCGGTAGCGGACGGGGTACAGATACGCAGTATTTT	CASGSGRGTDTQYF
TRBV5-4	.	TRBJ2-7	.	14	TGTGCCAGCAGCTCTTCGACAGGAACCTACGAGCAGTACTTC	CASSSSTGTYEQYF
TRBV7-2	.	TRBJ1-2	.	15	TGTGCCAGCAGCTCATTGGGGTTCCGGAACTATGGCTACACCTTC	CASSSLGFRNYGYTF
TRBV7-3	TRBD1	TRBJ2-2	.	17	TGTGCCAGCACCCTGTCCCCGGGACAGGGAAGGACCGGGGAGCTGTTTTTT	CASTLSPGQGRTGELFF
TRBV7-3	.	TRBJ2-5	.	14	TGTGCCAGCAGCCCCACAGGGCTTCAAGAGACCCAGTACTTC	CASSPTGLQETQYF
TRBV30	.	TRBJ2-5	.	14	TGTGCCTGGAGTGTAGGGGCGGGGCAAGAGACCCAGTACTTC	CAWSVGAGQETQYF
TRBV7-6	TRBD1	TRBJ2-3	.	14	TGTGCCAGCAGTCGAAGACAGGGTCCAGATACGCAGTATTTT	CASSRRQGPDTQYF
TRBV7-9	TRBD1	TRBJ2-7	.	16	TGTGCCAGCAGCTCCCAACCTGCAGGGGGCAGCTACGAGCAGTACTTC	CASSSQPAGGSYEQYF
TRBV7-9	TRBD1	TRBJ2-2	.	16	TGTGCCAGCAGCCTGAGACAGGGGGCGATCCCCGGGGAGCTGTTTTTT	CASSLRQGAIPGELFF
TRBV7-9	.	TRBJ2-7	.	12	TGTGCCAGCAGCTTAGACCCGCTCGGGCAGTACTTC	CASSLDPLGQYF
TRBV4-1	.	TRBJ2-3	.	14	TGCGCCAGCAGCCAAGTAGAGGGCGCAGATACGCAGTATTTT	CASSQVEGADTQYF
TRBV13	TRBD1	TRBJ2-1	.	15	TGTGCCAGCAGTCCAGGACAGGGGGGGTCCAATGAGCAGTTCTTC	CASSPGQGGSNEQFF
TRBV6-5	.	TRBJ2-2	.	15	TGTGCCAGCAGTTACTATCAGGCGAACACCGGGGAGCTGTTTTTT	CASSYYQANTGELFF
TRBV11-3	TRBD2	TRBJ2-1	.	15	TGTGCCAGCAGCGCGACGCTAGCGGGAGTTAATGAGCAGTTCTTC	CASSATLAGVNEQFF
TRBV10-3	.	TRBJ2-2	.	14	TGTGCCATCAGTCCGACCCCTGGGACCGGGGAGCTGTTTTTT	CAISPTPGTGELFF
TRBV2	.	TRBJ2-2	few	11	TGTGCCAGCCGGGGTGACGGGGAGCTGTTTTTT	CASRGDGELFF
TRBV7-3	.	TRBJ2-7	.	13	TGTGCCAGCAGCTTATCAGGGCACTACGAGCAGTACTTC	CASSLSGHYEQYF
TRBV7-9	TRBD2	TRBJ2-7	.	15	TGTGCCAGCAGCTTAGTGGTAGCGGGACTCCACGAGCAGTACTTC	CASSLVVAGLHEQYF
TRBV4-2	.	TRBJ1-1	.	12	TGTGCCAGCAGCCCCATTGGGGATGAAGCTTTCTTT	CASSPIGDEAFF
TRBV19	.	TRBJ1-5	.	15	TGTGCCAGTAGGGTGGGGACGGCCACCAATCAGCCCCAGCATTTT	CASRVGTATNQPQHF
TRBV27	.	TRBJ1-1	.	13	TGTGCCAGCAGCAAAAGCGGGAACACTGAAGCTTTCTTT	CASSKSGNTEAFF
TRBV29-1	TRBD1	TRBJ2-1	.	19	TGCAGCGTTGAAGTGGTGGGCCGTAGAAGGGACAGCTCCTACAATGAGCAGTTCTTC	CSVEVVGRRRDSSYNEQFF
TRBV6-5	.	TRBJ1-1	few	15	TGTGCCAGCAGCCCAGCCCTAGCCTCCCAGGGGGAAGCTTTCTTT	CASSPALASQGEAFF
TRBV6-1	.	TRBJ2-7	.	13	TGTGCCAGTCGGACGGACGCTACAGGGGAGCAGTACTTC	CASRTDATGEQYF
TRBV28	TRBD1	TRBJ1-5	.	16	TGTGCCAGCACCCTAGGGACAGGCTATAGCAATCAGCCCCAGCATTTT	CASTLGTGYSNQPQHF
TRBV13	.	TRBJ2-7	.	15	TGTGCCAGCAGCTTAAGCTACGGTGATTCCTACGAGCAGTACTTC	CASSLSYGDSYEQYF
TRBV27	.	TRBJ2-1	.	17	TGTGCCAGCAGTTTAGGGCGGGGTGGGATCAGCTACAATGAGCAGTTCTTC	CASSLGRGGISYNEQFF
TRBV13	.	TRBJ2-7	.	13	TGTGCCAGCAGCTCCCAGGGGAACAACGAGCAGTACTTC	CASSSQGNNEQYF
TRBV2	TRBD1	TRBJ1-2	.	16	TGTGCCAGCAGTGTGGGGTCCAGGGGGGCTAACTATGGCTACACCTTC	CASSVGSRGANYGYTF
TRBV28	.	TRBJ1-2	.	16	TGTGCCAGCAGTACAACCTACAGGGAGGATGACTATGGCTACACCTTC	CASSTTYREDDYGYTF
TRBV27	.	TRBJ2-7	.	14	TGTGCCAGCAGTTTCGGGGAAAGCTCCTACGAGCAGTACTTC	CASSFGESSYEQYF
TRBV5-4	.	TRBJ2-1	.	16	TGTGCCAGCAGCTTGTCGGCCAGCGGCGCATACAATGAGCAGTTCTTC	CASSLSASGAYNEQFF
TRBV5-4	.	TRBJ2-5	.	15	TGTGCCAGCAGCCTGGGGGGGGCGGACCAAGAGACCCAGTACTTC	CASSLGGADQETQYF